Each of the 8 T cell receptor beta chains below was sequenced from the same sample in a study of T-cell reconstitution after alpha-beta-depleted transplantation in children. Researchers prepared the TCRbeta library using unique molecular identifiers, the study reports. TCRdb ran MiXCR on the PCR reads and lists one entry per CDR3 protein. Altogether about 240,000 distinct CDR3 sequences are present, roughly 25% being singletons, with the ten largest covering over 2.5%. Material: PBMCs, obtained before TCRalphabeta/CD19-depleted stem cell transplant. All receptors derive from a girl aged 2 to 9 with Fanconi anemia, due to receive a stem cell transplant.

This clonotype was counted many times. The chain couples TRBV3-1 to TRBJ2-7, with D tentatively TRBD1 (5 bases). The CDR3 covers 17 residues. V dropped 1 base and J dropped 0 bases, with 16 bases sitting between them. Germline CDR1 and CDR2: LGHDT and YNNKEL (reference sequence). The CDR3 is CASSQGLTTENSYEQYF. CDR3 coding DNA: TGTGCCAGCAGCCAAGGCCTAACGACAGAGAACTCCTACGAGCAGTACTTC.

This clonotype was seen more than once but under ten times. The rearrangement links TRBV29-1 to TRBJ2-3; TRBD2 matches 8 bases. The CDR3 loop spans 16 amino acids. Per the germline V gene, CDR1 is SQVTM and CDR2 is ANQGSEA. J lost 1 base, V lost 6 bases, and 12 bases had no gene match. CDR3 DNA sequence: TGCAGCGTACTGGGGACACGGGAGGGAGGCACAGATACGCAGTATTTT. This gives the protein CSVLGTREGGTDTQYF.

The count of this clonotype is one. The chain couples TRBV5-1 to TRBJ1-1; a weak D match, TRBD1 (5 bases). Deletions cut 2 bases from V and 6 bases from J, with 11 bases between. This CDR3 region has 13 residues. Germline-derived CDR1 and CDR2 are SGHRS and YFSETQ. CDR3 protein: CASSFGADAEAFF. The CDR3 coding sequence is TGCGCCAGCAGCTTTGGGGCAGACGCTGAAGCTTTCTTT.

CDR3: CASSQEIWDTGYSYNEQFF. The CDR3 DNA reads TGTGCCAGCAGCCAAGAGATTTGGGATACAGGGTACTCCTACAATGAGCAGTTCTTC. The V call is TRBV14, the J call TRBJ2-1; tentative D call: TRBD1 (6 bases). Trimming stripped 0 bases from V and 0 bases from J, with 18 bases between. The length of the CDR3 is 19 residues. CDR1 and CDR2 (germline): SGHDN, FVKESK. The full variable domain, rest sourced from reference TRBV14 and TRBJ2-1, is EAGVTQFPSHSVIEKGQTVTLRCDPISGHDNLYWYRRVMGKEIKFLLHFVKESKQDESGMPNNRFLAERTGGTYSTLKVQPAELEDSGVYFCASSQEIWDTGYSYNEQFFGPGTRLTVL.

This clonotype was counted a few times. This chain connects TRBV6-5 to TRBJ2-6; the D call may be TRBD1 or TRBD2 (6 bases each). Germline CDR1 and CDR2: MNHEY and SVGAGI. CDR3 size: 15 residues. V was trimmed by 3 bases and J by 2 bases, leaving 8 bases between them. As DNA, the CDR3 is TGTGCCAGCAGTTATAGGGGGGCTGGGGCCAACGTCCTGACTTTC. Translated: CASSYRGAGANVLTF.

This chain connects TRBV12-3 or TRBV12-4 to TRBJ1-3, with D perhaps TRBD1 (6 bases). The CDR3 extends over 18 amino acids. Trimming removed 3 bases from V and 0 bases from J, with 18 bases in between. The CDR3 region is CASSFLVDRPSSGNTIYF. DNA for the CDR3: TGTGCCAGCAGTTTTTTGGTGGACAGACCTTCCTCTGGAAACACCATATATTTT.

This clonotype was observed a single time. The rearrangement joins TRBV29-1 to TRBJ2-2; the D gene is possibly TRBD1 (5 bases). Germline assignment: CDR1 SQVTM and CDR2 ANQGSEA. Trimming left V 6 bases short and J 0 bases short, with 8 bases between. The CDR3 consists of 13 residues. The CDR3 spells CSVRVPNTGELFF. DNA of the CDR3: TGCAGCGTCAGGGTGCCGAACACCGGGGAGCTGTTTTTT.

This clonotype showed up just a few times. This chain connects TRBV9 to TRBJ2-7; D is perhaps TRBD2 (5 bases). CDR3 length equals 14 residues. Per the germline V gene, CDR1 is SGDLS and CDR2 is YYNGEE. V lost 4 bases and J lost 2, with 13 bases in between. The CDR3: CASSREFFPYEQYF. The CDR3 bases are TGTGCCAGCAGCAGGGAGTTTTTTCCCTACGAGCAGTACTTC.